This TCR beta chain derives from a study of T cells after yellow fever vaccination. Study-level findings and limits: Subsequent booster samples again held most clones from primary vaccination (just under 98% CD4, about 90% CD8). It was the secondary response that reached its peak faster, day 5 versus 15, but it was weaker. Any FACS-sorted repertoire could hold abundant clonotypes that contaminate it from the bulk population.

TCRdb called the 5' RACE reads again in MiXCR, with one record for every CDR3 protein. The sample lists some 340,000 distinct CDR3 sequences; approximately 4% were seen once. This clonotype was recorded a few times. Its matching antigen is unknown. The CDR3 sequence is 16 residues long. The germline V gene encodes CDR1 MGHRA and CDR2 YSYEKL. V shed 3 bases and J shed 0 bases, with 14 bases lying between them. This clonotype was obtained from a man between 18 and 35 years old who received the YFV17D yellow fever vaccine. The chain has TRBV4-1 and TRBJ1-1; perhaps TRBD1 as D (6 bases). The sequences come from PBMCs, collected 5 days after the yellow fever booster vaccination. CDR3 bases: TGCGCCAGCAGCCACGGACGGGGGGGCCTGAACACTGAAGCTTTCTTT. Translating gives CASSHGRGGLNTEAFF.